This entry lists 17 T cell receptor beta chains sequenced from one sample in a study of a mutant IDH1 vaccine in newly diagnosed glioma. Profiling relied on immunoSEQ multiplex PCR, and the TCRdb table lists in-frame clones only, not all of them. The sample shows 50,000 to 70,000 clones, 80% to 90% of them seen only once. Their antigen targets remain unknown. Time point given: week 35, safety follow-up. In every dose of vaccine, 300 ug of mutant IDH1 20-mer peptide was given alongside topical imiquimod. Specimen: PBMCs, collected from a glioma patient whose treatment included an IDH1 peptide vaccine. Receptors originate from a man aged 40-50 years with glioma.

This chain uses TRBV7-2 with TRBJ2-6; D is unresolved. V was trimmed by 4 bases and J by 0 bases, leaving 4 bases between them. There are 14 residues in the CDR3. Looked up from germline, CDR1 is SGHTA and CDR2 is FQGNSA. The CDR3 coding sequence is TGTGCCAGCAGCTCCTACTCTGGGGCCAACGTCCTGACTTTC. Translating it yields CASSSYSGANVLTF.

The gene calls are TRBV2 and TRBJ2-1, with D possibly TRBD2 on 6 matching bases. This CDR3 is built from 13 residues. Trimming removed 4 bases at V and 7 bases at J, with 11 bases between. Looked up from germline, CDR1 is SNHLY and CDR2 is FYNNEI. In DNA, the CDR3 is TGTGCCAGCAGTGGGACGACTAGAAATGAGCAGTTCTTC. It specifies CASSGTTRNEQFF.

CDR3 nucleotides: TGTGCCAGCAGCTTGGTACTAGCGGGAGGCCTTTCCGAGCAGTACTTC. This sequence encodes CASSLVLAGGLSEQYF. V usage is TRBV5-6 and J usage is TRBJ2-5; 12 bases fit TRBD2. With the DNA end fitting TRBJ2-7 better, the J assignment may be wrong. Germline loops: CDR1 SGHDT, CDR2 YYEEEE. The CDR3 has 16 residues.

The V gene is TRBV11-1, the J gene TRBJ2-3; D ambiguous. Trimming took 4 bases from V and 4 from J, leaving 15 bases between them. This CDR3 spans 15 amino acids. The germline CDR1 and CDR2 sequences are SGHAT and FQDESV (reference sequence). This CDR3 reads CASSWGTSTADTQYF. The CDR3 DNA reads TGTGCCAGCAGCTGGGGTACCTCGACGGCAGATACGCAGTATTTT. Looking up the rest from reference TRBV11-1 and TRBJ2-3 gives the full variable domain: EAEVAQSPRYKITEKSQAVAFWCDPISGHATLYWYRQILGQGPELLVQFQDESVVDDSQLPKDRFSAERLKGVDSTLKIQPAELGDSAMYLCASSWGTSTADTQYFGPGTRLTVL.

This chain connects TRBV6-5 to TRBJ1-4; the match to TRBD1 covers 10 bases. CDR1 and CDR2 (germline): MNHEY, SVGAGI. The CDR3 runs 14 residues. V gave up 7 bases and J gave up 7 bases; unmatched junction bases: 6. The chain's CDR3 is CASTTRQGAEKLFF. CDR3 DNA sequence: TGTGCCAGCACAACAAGACAGGGGGCTGAAAAACTGTTTTTT.

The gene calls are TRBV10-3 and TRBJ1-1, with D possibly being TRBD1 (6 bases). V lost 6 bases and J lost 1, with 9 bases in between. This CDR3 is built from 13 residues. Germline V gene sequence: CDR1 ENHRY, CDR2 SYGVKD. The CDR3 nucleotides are TGTGCCATCAGGGGACAATCGAACACTGAAGCTTTCTTT. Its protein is CAIRGQSNTEAFF.

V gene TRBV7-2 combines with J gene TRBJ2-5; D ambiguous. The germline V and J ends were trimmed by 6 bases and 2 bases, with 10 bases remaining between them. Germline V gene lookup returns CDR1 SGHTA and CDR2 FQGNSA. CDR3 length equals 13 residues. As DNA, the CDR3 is TGTGCCAGCAGGTTAACCCTACAAGAGACCCAGTACTTC. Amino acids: CASRLTLQETQYF.

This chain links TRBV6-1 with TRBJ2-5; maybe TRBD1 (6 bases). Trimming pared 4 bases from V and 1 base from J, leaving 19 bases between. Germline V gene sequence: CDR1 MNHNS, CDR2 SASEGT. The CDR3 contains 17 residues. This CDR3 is CASSARQETMTQETQYF. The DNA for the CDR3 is TGTGCCAGCAGTGCTAGACAGGAAACCATGACCCAAGAGACCCAGTACTTC.

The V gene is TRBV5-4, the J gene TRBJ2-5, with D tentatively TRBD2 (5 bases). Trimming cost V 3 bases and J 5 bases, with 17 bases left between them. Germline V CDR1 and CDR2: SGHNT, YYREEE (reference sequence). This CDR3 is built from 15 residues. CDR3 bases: TGTGCCAGCAGCTCGGAGAGAGGGTTAGATGAGACCCAGTACTTC. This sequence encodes CASSSERGLDETQYF.

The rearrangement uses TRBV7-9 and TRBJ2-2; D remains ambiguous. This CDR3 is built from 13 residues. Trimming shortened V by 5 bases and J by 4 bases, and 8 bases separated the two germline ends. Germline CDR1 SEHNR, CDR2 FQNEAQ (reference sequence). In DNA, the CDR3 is TGTGCCAGCAGCGATCCAGTCACCGGGGAGCTGTTTTTT. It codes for CASSDPVTGELFF.

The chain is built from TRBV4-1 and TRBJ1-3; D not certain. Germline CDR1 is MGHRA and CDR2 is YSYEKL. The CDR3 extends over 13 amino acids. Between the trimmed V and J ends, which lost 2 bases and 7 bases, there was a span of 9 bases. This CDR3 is CASSQILPNTIYF. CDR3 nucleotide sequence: TGCGCCAGCAGCCAAATTCTCCCTAACACCATATATTTT.

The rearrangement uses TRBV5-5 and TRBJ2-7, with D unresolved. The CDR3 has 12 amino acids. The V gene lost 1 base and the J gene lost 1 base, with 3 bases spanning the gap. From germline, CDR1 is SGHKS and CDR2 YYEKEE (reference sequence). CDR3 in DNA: TGTGCCAGCAGCTTGCCGTCCTACGAGCAGTACTTC. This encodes CASSLPSYEQYF.

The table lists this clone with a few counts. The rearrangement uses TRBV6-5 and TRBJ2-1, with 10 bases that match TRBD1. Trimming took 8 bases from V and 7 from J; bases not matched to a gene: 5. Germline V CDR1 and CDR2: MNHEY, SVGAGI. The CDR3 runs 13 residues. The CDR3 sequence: CASYAGQGNEQFF. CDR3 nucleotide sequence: TGTGCCAGCTACGCGGGACAGGGGAATGAGCAGTTCTTC.

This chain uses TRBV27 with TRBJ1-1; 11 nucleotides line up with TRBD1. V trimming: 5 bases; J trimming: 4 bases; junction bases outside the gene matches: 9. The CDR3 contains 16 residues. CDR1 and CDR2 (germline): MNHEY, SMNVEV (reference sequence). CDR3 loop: CASSPFGQGAFTEAFF. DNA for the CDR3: TGTGCCAGCAGTCCTTTTGGACAGGGGGCTTTCACTGAAGCTTTCTTT.

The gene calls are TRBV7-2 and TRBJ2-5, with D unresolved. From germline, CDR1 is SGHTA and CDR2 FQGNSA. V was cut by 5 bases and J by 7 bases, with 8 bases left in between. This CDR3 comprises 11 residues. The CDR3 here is CASSPSWTQYF. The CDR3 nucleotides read TGTGCCAGCAGCCCCTCCTGGACCCAGTACTTC.

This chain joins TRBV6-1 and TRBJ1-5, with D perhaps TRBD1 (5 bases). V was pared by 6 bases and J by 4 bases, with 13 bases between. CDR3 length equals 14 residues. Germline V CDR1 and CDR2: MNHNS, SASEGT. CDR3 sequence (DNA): TGTGCCAGCAGAGGTGACAGAAGTAATCAGCCCCAGCATTTT. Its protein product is CASRGDRSNQPQHF.

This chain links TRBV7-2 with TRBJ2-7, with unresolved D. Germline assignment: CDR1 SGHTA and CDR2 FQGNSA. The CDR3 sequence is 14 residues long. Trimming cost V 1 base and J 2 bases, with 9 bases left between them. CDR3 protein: CASSLGSTPYEQYF. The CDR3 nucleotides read TGTGCCAGCAGCTTAGGCTCGACCCCCTACGAGCAGTACTTC.